The rows below give T cell receptor beta chains drawn from one sample of a study of cytomegalovirus exposure and HLA in healthy donors. Sequenced by immunoSEQ multiplex PCR; TCRdb stores in-frame clones only, minus some. The sample holds 60,000 to 70,000 clones; around 74% are singletons and the top ten take more than 4.5%. The specimen was PBMCs. These receptors came from a male donor in good health and CMV-seropositive. Both conserved end residues are part of each CDR3. Fields, in order: V gene, clone size, D gene, J gene, CDR3 DNA, CDR3 protein. D genes are given only for firm matches. Clone size is given for some rows only: seen once, a few or many times, or a class if the clone is expanded.

v_gene: TRBV18; abundance: .; d_gene: .; j_gene: TRBJ1-1; CDR3nt: TGTGCCAGCTCACCAAGTCTGGGCACGATGAACACTGAAGCTTTCTTT; CDR3aa: CASSPSLGTMNTEAFF
v_gene: TRBV6-5; abundance: .; d_gene: .; j_gene: TRBJ1-1; CDR3nt: TGTGCCAGCAGTTACTCGATTACCGCAGTTGGCACTGAAGCTTTCTTT; CDR3aa: CASSYSITAVGTEAFF
v_gene: TRBV19; abundance: few; d_gene: .; j_gene: TRBJ2-3; CDR3nt: TGTGCCAGTATGGCGGGGGCTCTCGGCACAGATACGCAGTATTTT; CDR3aa: CASMAGALGTDTQYF
v_gene: TRBV7-2; abundance: .; d_gene: TRBD1; j_gene: TRBJ1-1; CDR3nt: TGTGCCAGCAGCTGGGGGGACAGGAACACTGAAGCTTTCTTT; CDR3aa: CASSWGDRNTEAFF
v_gene: TRBV19; abundance: .; d_gene: TRBD1; j_gene: TRBJ1-5; CDR3nt: TGTGCCAGTACCCTACAGGGGATGGCCGGGCGCGGCAATCAGCCCCAGCATTTT; CDR3aa: CASTLQGMAGRGNQPQHF
v_gene: TRBV6-6; abundance: .; d_gene: TRBD1; j_gene: TRBJ1-3; CDR3nt: TGTGCCAGCAGTTCGGACAGGCGCAACACCATATATTTT; CDR3aa: CASSSDRRNTIYF
v_gene: TRBV6-1; abundance: few; d_gene: TRBD2; j_gene: TRBJ2-1; CDR3nt: TGTGCCAGCAGTTCTAGCGGGGGGCCCTACAATGAGCAGTTCTTC; CDR3aa: CASSSSGGPYNEQFF
v_gene: TRBV12-5; abundance: .; d_gene: .; j_gene: TRBJ1-2; CDR3nt: TGCGCTAGTGGTTTGGTAGTTGCAGCTAACTATGGCTACACCTTC; CDR3aa: CASGLVVAANYGYTF
v_gene: TRBV2; abundance: .; d_gene: TRBD1; j_gene: TRBJ2-5; CDR3nt: TGTGCCAGCAGTAGGACAGGGAAGGGCCAAGAGACCCAGTACTTC; CDR3aa: CASSRTGKGQETQYF
v_gene: TRBV20-1; abundance: .; d_gene: .; j_gene: TRBJ1-5; CDR3nt: TGCAGTGCTAGAGTCCGACAGGTTCAGCATTTT; CDR3aa: CSARVRQVQHF
v_gene: TRBV4-3; abundance: .; d_gene: TRBD2; j_gene: TRBJ2-3; CDR3nt: TGCGCCAGCAGCCAAGACCGCGGGGGAGCAGATACGCAGTATTTT; CDR3aa: CASSQDRGGADTQYF
v_gene: TRBV6-1; abundance: once; d_gene: TRBD1; j_gene: TRBJ2-1; CDR3nt: TGTGCCAGCACCACAGGGGGGACAGGGGGCAATGAGCAGTTCTTC; CDR3aa: CASTTGGTGGNEQFF
v_gene: TRBV20-1; abundance: .; d_gene: .; j_gene: TRBJ1-6; CDR3nt: TGCAGTGCAAGAGGGAGTTTGCACCTCCACTTT; CDR3aa: CSARGSLHLHF
v_gene: TRBV5-1; abundance: few; d_gene: TRBD2; j_gene: TRBJ2-1; CDR3nt: TGCGCCAGCAGCTCCTCCCCCTTAGCGGGAGCCTACAATGAGCAGTTCTTC; CDR3aa: CASSSSPLAGAYNEQFF
v_gene: TRBV6-5; abundance: .; d_gene: .; j_gene: TRBJ1-2; CDR3nt: TGTGCCAGCAGGGCACAGGTGTCTAACTATGGCTACACCTTC; CDR3aa: CASRAQVSNYGYTF
v_gene: TRBV6-5; abundance: .; d_gene: TRBD1; j_gene: TRBJ2-2; CDR3nt: TGTGCCAGCAGTTACTCGCCCCGGACAGGGTGGGGGGAGCTGTTTTTT; CDR3aa: CASSYSPRTGWGELFF
v_gene: TRBV14; abundance: .; d_gene: TRBD1; j_gene: TRBJ1-2; CDR3nt: TGTGCCAGCAGCCAAAACAGGGGGCTCAACTATGGCTACACCTTC; CDR3aa: CASSQNRGLNYGYTF
v_gene: TRBV7-9; abundance: .; d_gene: .; j_gene: TRBJ2-2; CDR3nt: TGTGCCAGCAGTCGAGTGGAGGCAGCGGACACCGGGGAGCTGTTTTTT; CDR3aa: CASSRVEAADTGELFF
v_gene: TRBV5-6; abundance: few; d_gene: TRBD1; j_gene: TRBJ1-3; CDR3nt: TGTGCCAGCAGCCGACAGGGGGTAATGTGGACCATATATTTT; CDR3aa: CASSRQGVMWTIYF
v_gene: TRBV2; abundance: .; d_gene: TRBD2; j_gene: TRBJ2-5; CDR3nt: TGTGCCAGCACTAGCGGGGGCGGGAAGACCCAGTACTTC; CDR3aa: CASTSGGGKTQYF
v_gene: TRBV7-3; abundance: .; d_gene: TRBD2; j_gene: TRBJ2-1; CDR3nt: TGTGCCAGCAGCTTAAGCACTAGCGGATACAATGAGCAGTTCTTC; CDR3aa: CASSLSTSGYNEQFF
v_gene: TRBV4-1; abundance: .; d_gene: .; j_gene: TRBJ2-7; CDR3nt: TGCGCCAGCAGCCAAGCGCAGGGCCAATCCTACGAGCAGTACTTC; CDR3aa: CASSQAQGQSYEQYF
v_gene: TRBV6-1; abundance: .; d_gene: .; j_gene: TRBJ1-3; CDR3nt: TGTGCCAGCGAGACGGGCTCTGGAAACACCATATATTTT; CDR3aa: CASETGSGNTIYF
v_gene: TRBV11-1; abundance: .; d_gene: .; j_gene: TRBJ1-1; CDR3nt: TGTGCCAGCAGCCCCCGGACAGACCTTGCCTCTGAAGCTTTCTTT; CDR3aa: CASSPRTDLASEAFF
v_gene: TRBV7-8; abundance: .; d_gene: .; j_gene: TRBJ1-1; CDR3nt: TGTGCCAGCAGCCCCTTGGGTGGAGGTATGAACACTGAAGCTTTCTTT; CDR3aa: CASSPLGGGMNTEAFF
v_gene: TRBV7-9; abundance: .; d_gene: .; j_gene: TRBJ2-7; CDR3nt: TGTGCCAGCAGCTTTTCGCAGGGATACTACGAGCAGTACTTC; CDR3aa: CASSFSQGYYEQYF
v_gene: TRBV4-3; abundance: .; d_gene: TRBD2; j_gene: TRBJ2-3; CDR3nt: TGCGCCAGCAGCCACTGGGCGGGGGGCCAAACAGATACGCAGTATTTT; CDR3aa: CASSHWAGGQTDTQYF
v_gene: TRBV25-1; abundance: .; d_gene: .; j_gene: TRBJ2-3; CDR3nt: TGTGCCAGCAGTAAGGACAGTAGAAGCACAGATACGCAGTATTTT; CDR3aa: CASSKDSRSTDTQYF
v_gene: TRBV18; abundance: .; d_gene: .; j_gene: TRBJ1-2; CDR3nt: TGTGCCAGCTCACCGGCGGTCGGGGGTGGCTACACCTTC; CDR3aa: CASSPAVGGGYTF
v_gene: TRBV11-3; abundance: .; d_gene: TRBD1; j_gene: TRBJ1-1; CDR3nt: TGTGCCAGCAGCTTAGATCTGACAGGGTTGAGGAACACTGAAGCTTTCTTT; CDR3aa: CASSLDLTGLRNTEAFF
v_gene: TRBV6-5; abundance: .; d_gene: .; j_gene: TRBJ1-1; CDR3nt: TGTGCCAGCAGTTACACTCCGGGGGAAAGGGCTGAAGCTTTCTTT; CDR3aa: CASSYTPGERAEAFF
v_gene: TRBV6-1; abundance: few; d_gene: TRBD2; j_gene: TRBJ2-7; CDR3nt: TGTGCCAGCAGTGAAGCGAAGGTGGGGACTAAGTACTTC; CDR3aa: CASSEAKVGTKYF
v_gene: TRBV5-1; abundance: .; d_gene: TRBD2; j_gene: TRBJ2-3; CDR3nt: TGCGCCAGCAGCCTATGGACTAGCGGGGGCGTCACAGATACGCAGTATTTT; CDR3aa: CASSLWTSGGVTDTQYF
v_gene: TRBV28; abundance: once; d_gene: TRBD2; j_gene: TRBJ2-5; CDR3nt: TGTGCCAGCAGTTCCCTTCTAGCGGGAGGAGAGACCCAGTACTTC; CDR3aa: CASSSLLAGGETQYF
v_gene: TRBV4-1; abundance: once; d_gene: .; j_gene: TRBJ2-5; CDR3nt: TGCGCCAGCAGCCAAGGGGTTCAGAAGATCGGGGAGACCCAGTACTTC; CDR3aa: CASSQGVQKIGETQYF
v_gene: TRBV9; abundance: .; d_gene: TRBD1; j_gene: TRBJ1-2; CDR3nt: TGTGCCAGCAGCGGAGGTCCGGACAGGGAGGTTTACGGCTACACCTTC; CDR3aa: CASSGGPDREVYGYTF
v_gene: TRBV18; abundance: .; d_gene: .; j_gene: TRBJ2-3; CDR3nt: TGTGCCAGCTCAACTAGCACAGATACGCAGTATTTT; CDR3aa: CASSTSTDTQYF
v_gene: TRBV5-1; abundance: .; d_gene: .; j_gene: TRBJ2-1; CDR3nt: TGCGCCAGCAGCCAGAGCGGGTCCTACAATGAGCAGTTCTTC; CDR3aa: CASSQSGSYNEQFF
v_gene: TRBV29-1; abundance: .; d_gene: TRBD1; j_gene: TRBJ1-2; CDR3nt: TGCAGCGTGACCGGGACAGGGATCTATGGCTACACCTTC; CDR3aa: CSVTGTGIYGYTF
v_gene: TRBV30; abundance: .; d_gene: .; j_gene: TRBJ2-7; CDR3nt: TGTGCCTGGAGTCTGGGGGCTCCCTCCTACGAGCAGTACTTC; CDR3aa: CAWSLGAPSYEQYF
v_gene: TRBV2; abundance: .; d_gene: TRBD1; j_gene: TRBJ1-1; CDR3nt: TGTGCCAGCAGCTCTACAGGGGGCGCGGACACTGAAGCTTTCTTT; CDR3aa: CASSSTGGADTEAFF
v_gene: TRBV7-3; abundance: .; d_gene: TRBD1; j_gene: TRBJ1-1; CDR3nt: TGTGCCAGCAGCTCCGGGACAGGGGGCACTGAAGCTTTCTTT; CDR3aa: CASSSGTGGTEAFF
v_gene: TRBV27; abundance: .; d_gene: TRBD1; j_gene: TRBJ1-6; CDR3nt: TGTGCCAGCAGTTTTGGACAGGGGGACTCACCCCTCCACTTT; CDR3aa: CASSFGQGDSPLHF
v_gene: TRBV7-2; abundance: few; d_gene: .; j_gene: TRBJ2-1; CDR3nt: TGTGCCAGCAGCACCCTAGCGTTGAGCTCCTACAATGAGCAGTTCTTC; CDR3aa: CASSTLALSSYNEQFF
v_gene: TRBV6-5; abundance: .; d_gene: .; j_gene: TRBJ2-7; CDR3nt: TGTGCCAGCAGTTACTCAATCTTACACTCCTACGAGCAGTACTTC; CDR3aa: CASSYSILHSYEQYF
v_gene: TRBV6-1; abundance: .; d_gene: TRBD1; j_gene: TRBJ1-6; CDR3nt: TGTGCCAGCAGTGAAGCGGGACAGGGCAATTCACCCCTCCACTTT; CDR3aa: CASSEAGQGNSPLHF
v_gene: TRBV13; abundance: .; d_gene: TRBD1; j_gene: TRBJ2-6; CDR3nt: TGTGCCAGCAGCTTAGTAGTCGGCGCAGGGGGCTCGAGGACCAACGTCCTGACTTTC; CDR3aa: CASSLVVGAGGSRTNVLTF
v_gene: TRBV7-9; abundance: .; d_gene: .; j_gene: TRBJ2-7; CDR3nt: TGTTCCAGCAGCGCCGGGGCCTACGAGCAGTACTTC; CDR3aa: CSSSAGAYEQYF
v_gene: TRBV6-5; abundance: .; d_gene: TRBD1; j_gene: TRBJ1-2; CDR3nt: TGTGCCAGCAGTCTCGGGACAGGGGGACATGGCTACACCTTC; CDR3aa: CASSLGTGGHGYTF
v_gene: TRBV9; abundance: once; d_gene: TRBD2; j_gene: TRBJ2-5; CDR3nt: TGTGCCAGCAGCCCTGGGACTAGCGGACAAGAGACCCAGTACTTC; CDR3aa: CASSPGTSGQETQYF
v_gene: TRBV5-6; abundance: few; d_gene: .; j_gene: TRBJ1-5; CDR3nt: TGTGCCAGCAGCTTGGGGACAGTTATCAGGGGCAATCAGCCCCAGCATTTT; CDR3aa: CASSLGTVIRGNQPQHF
v_gene: TRBV7-7; abundance: .; d_gene: TRBD2; j_gene: TRBJ2-5; CDR3nt: TGTGCTAGCAGCCCAGGACTAGCGGGCACTGCAGAGACCCAGTACTTC; CDR3aa: CASSPGLAGTAETQYF
v_gene: TRBV6-5; abundance: .; d_gene: .; j_gene: TRBJ1-1; CDR3nt: TGTGCCAGCAGTTACTCGATAATAGCAGGGGACGAAGCTTTCTTT; CDR3aa: CASSYSIIAGDEAFF
v_gene: TRBV6-1; abundance: .; d_gene: .; j_gene: TRBJ1-4; CDR3nt: TGTGCCAGCATAGCGGGGGTCGGAACTAATGAAAAACTGTTTTTT; CDR3aa: CASIAGVGTNEKLFF
v_gene: TRBV10-1; abundance: .; d_gene: .; j_gene: TRBJ2-7; CDR3nt: TGCGCCAGCAGTGAACTAGGGCAGTACTTC; CDR3aa: CASSELGQYF
v_gene: TRBV30; abundance: .; d_gene: .; j_gene: TRBJ1-3; CDR3nt: TGTGCCTGCCCCCAGGCTGCCTCTGGAAACACCATATATTTT; CDR3aa: CACPQAASGNTIYF